This TCR beta chain was recovered during a study of shared clonotypes between healthy human individuals. The count of this clone is one. Its antigen remains unknown. Germline V gene sequence: CDR1 SQVTM, CDR2 ANQGSEA. The CDR3 covers 14 residues. The V gene end was trimmed by 7 bases and the J gene end by 3 bases; junction bases not matched to a gene: 10. Original analysis: Filtering of immunoSEQ junctional sequences could not match full-length read filtering. Clones were read by immunoSEQ multiplex PCR, and TCRdb kept only the in-frame ones, dropping some. V and J calls plus clone size are reproduced from that table; the DNA served to infer D and trimming. The table shows 2 million to 2.5 million clones, with less than 95% occurring only once. Whole-study findings and limits: Memory subsets had estimated richness that was generally smaller than that of naive subsets. Tissue TCR repertoires likely differ from these blood-only repertoires.

Naive CD8 cells, CD45RO-negative and positively selected for CCR7, excluded terminally differentiated effector memory CD45RA+ cells. Study donors comprised healthy, HIV-negative adults devoid of recent acute infection or vaccination. The source material was naive CD8+ T cells sorted from blood. This clonotype was obtained from a man younger than 35 in good health. The chain links TRBV29-1 to TRBJ1-1, with 8 nucleotides matching TRBD1. The CDR3 nucleotides are TGCAGCGGTGCCAGGGGGCTTGGGGACACTGAAGCTTTCTTT. Translated: CSGARGLGDTEAFF.